The 16 T cell receptor beta chains reported below all come from one sample, sequenced in a study of blood T cell repertoires in COVID-19 (dated by TCRdb to 2018 to 2021). Library preparation was by the immunoSEQ multiplex PCR assay. Drawn from immuneACCESS, this table holds only the in-frame rearrangements with V and J called that TCRdb kept. Clones are partly lost; checked studies trace under half to an unresolved V gene and leave the rest unexplained. The sample table contains 43,000 or so clones; only one count was recorded for roughly 89% of them. The biggest ten clones account for about 16% of the sample. Sample: peripheral blood. The receptors were gathered from a man aged 60-69 years with active COVID-19.

V is TRBV28 and J is TRBJ1-6; tentative D call: TRBD1 (5 bases). The ends were cut back, 6 bases at V and 7 bases at J, with 7 bases in the middle. Germline V gene lookup returns CDR1 MDHEN and CDR2 SYDVKM. The CDR3 is 12 residues long. DNA for the CDR3: TGTGCCAGCAGGCGACAGAATTCACCCCTCCACTTT. Translated: CASRRQNSPLHF.

This rearrangement joins TRBV10-3 to TRBJ1-3; D unresolved. The germline CDR1 and CDR2 sequences are ENHRY and SYGVKD. V lost 6 bases, J lost 3 bases, and 18 bases lay in between. This CDR3 has 16 amino acids. CDR3 region: CAIRAGDKEDGNTIYF. CDR3 coding DNA: TGTGCCATCAGAGCGGGCGATAAGGAAGATGGAAACACCATATATTTT.

The V and J genes are TRBV5-6 and TRBJ1-1; D perhaps matches TRBD1 (5 bases). V lost 3 bases to trimming and J lost 10 bases, with 16 bases between them. The CDR3 covers 13 residues. Germline CDR1 and CDR2: SGHDT and YYEEEE. CDR3 sequence reads: CASSSPGASGAFF. The CDR3 coding sequence is TGTGCCAGCAGCTCTCCTGGGGCAAGTGGAGCTTTCTTT.

As DNA, the CDR3 is TGTGCCAGTAGACGGGATTCAGATGGCTACACCTTC. Its protein is CASRRDSDGYTF. V usage is TRBV19 and J usage is TRBJ1-2; D unresolved. In germline, CDR1 is LNHDA, CDR2 SQIVND (reference sequence). The CDR3 extends over 12 amino acids. Trimming took 6 bases from V and 6 from J, leaving 11 bases between them.

The V call is TRBV3-1 (or the pseudogene TRBV3-2), the J call TRBJ1-3, with 7 bases that match TRBD1. The CDR3 loop spans 15 amino acids. Unmatched junction bases numbered 3, after V lost 0 bases and J lost 4 bases. Per germline, CDR1 LGHDT and CDR2 YNNKEL (reference sequence). DNA for the CDR3: TGTGCCAGCAGCCAAGAGACAGGGTTAGGAAACACCATATATTTT. Translated: CASSQETGLGNTIYF.

J is TRBJ1-6 and V is TRBV6-6; possible D gene TRBD1, 5 bases. CDR3 length: 12 amino acids. CDR1 is MNHNY and CDR2 is SVGAGI in the germline V gene (reference sequence). Trimming left V 6 bases short and J 16 bases short, with 16 bases between. The CDR3 spells CASSPQLQGLHF. For the CDR3, the DNA is TGTGCCAGCAGCCCCCAACTCCAGGGTCTCCACTTT.

The chain's CDR3 is CAISEPGLAGGPEETQYF. DNA of the CDR3: TGTGCCATCAGTGAGCCGGGACTAGCGGGGGGGCCCGAAGAGACCCAGTACTTC. The chain couples TRBV10-3 to TRBJ2-5, with 16 bases aligning to TRBD2. Germline V CDR1 and CDR2: ENHRY, SYGVKD. The length of the CDR3 is 18 residues. Losses at the gene ends were 2 bases for V and 3 bases for J; bases not matched to a gene: 6.

The chain links TRBV29-1 to TRBJ1-5; 7 bases match TRBD1. The CDR3 covers 14 residues. CDR1 is SQVTM, CDR2 ANQGSEA, per germline. Trimming removed 0 bases from V and 2 bases from J; junction bases left unmatched: 1. In DNA form, the CDR3 reads TGCAGCGTTGAAGATGGACAGGGCAATCAGCCCCAGCATTTT. Translating it yields CSVEDGQGNQPQHF.

CDR3 DNA sequence: TGTGCCAGCAGCGTGATTGGCAGGGAAGATACGCAGTATTTT. Translation: CASSVIGREDTQYF. The V gene is TRBV9, the J gene TRBJ2-3; weak D call: TRBD1 (5 bases). Trimming pared 2 bases from V and 5 bases from J, leaving 12 bases between. Germline CDR1 reads SGDLS; CDR2 reads YYNGEE. The CDR3 is made up of 14 amino acids.

The chain combines TRBV9 with TRBJ2-1; TRBD1 matches 9 bases. V shed 3 bases, J shed 6 bases, and the junction held 4 bases outside the gene matches. There are 14 residues in the CDR3. Germline V gene lookup returns CDR1 SGDLS and CDR2 YYNGEE. The CDR3: CASSEQGAPNEQFF. CDR3 nucleotides: TGTGCCAGCAGCGAACAGGGGGCGCCCAATGAGCAGTTCTTC.

This chain links TRBV5-6 with TRBJ2-5, with D perhaps TRBD1 (6 bases). Germline V CDR1 and CDR2: SGHDT, YYEEEE. This CDR3 has 14 residues. The V end was cut by 4 bases, the J end by 0 bases, with 10 bases between. The CDR3 coding sequence is TGTGCCAGCAGCCGAACAGGGAACCAAGAGACCCAGTACTTC. Its protein product is CASSRTGNQETQYF.

The chain recombines TRBV19 with TRBJ1-5; TRBD1 matches at 10 bases. Germline V gene data show CDR1 as LNHDA and CDR2 as SQIVND (reference sequence). The length of the CDR3 is 15 residues. J lost 6 bases, V lost 8 bases, and 10 bases had no gene match. The CDR3 is CASGRTGGHSQPQHF. In DNA form, the CDR3 reads TGTGCCAGTGGAAGGACAGGGGGTCATAGTCAGCCCCAGCATTTT.

This clone was detected only a few times. This chain joins TRBV6-6 and TRBJ2-7, with D hard to call. The V end was cut by 6 bases, the J end by 1 base, with 10 bases between. The CDR3 is made up of 13 amino acids. Germline CDR1 MNHNY, CDR2 SVGAGI (reference sequence). The CDR3 nucleotides read TGTGCCAGCAGGCCCCGAGAGTCCTACGAGCAGTACTTC. Protein: CASRPRESYEQYF.

The chain recombines TRBV18 with TRBJ1-4, with TRBD1 matching 7 bases. J gave up 13 bases and V 3 bases, and 11 bases lay outside the gene matches. CDR3 length: 14 residues. Germline V gene lookup returns CDR1 KGHSH and CDR2 LQKENI. The CDR3 reads CASSPPGQPGVLFF. Here the CDR3 DNA reads TGTGCCAGCTCACCCCCGGGACAGCCCGGAGTACTGTTTTTT.

The CDR3 bases are TGCGCCAGCGGTCCAGCTAGCGGGACTCGGGAGCAGTACTTC. Translated: CASGPASGTREQYF. The genes are TRBV5-1 and TRBJ2-7, with 9 bases that match TRBD2. This CDR3 has 14 residues. Trimming cost V 7 bases and J 7 bases; bases outside gene matches: 12. From germline, CDR1 is SGHRS and CDR2 YFSETQ.

There are a few counts of this clone. The J gene is TRBJ2-1, the V gene TRBV5-1; tentatively, D is TRBD2 (6 bases). The CDR3 covers 15 residues. Trimming shortened V by 0 bases and J by 3 bases, and 10 bases separated the two germline ends. Per the germline V gene, CDR1 is SGHRS and CDR2 is YFSETQ. CDR3 coding DNA: TGCGCCAGCAGCTTGGGTGGGGGGAGCTACAATGAGCAGTTCTTC. Translating gives CASSLGGGSYNEQFF. Filled out from reference TRBV5-1 and TRBJ2-1, the complete variable domain reads KAGVTQTPRYLIKTRGQQVTLSCSPISGHRSVSWYQQTPGQGLQFLFEYFSETQRNKGNFPGRFSGRQFSNSRSEMNVSTLELGDSALYLCASSLGGGSYNEQFFGPGTRLTVL.